This T cell receptor beta chain stems from a study of CD8 T cells in Susac syndrome. Looking at the study overall: Treatment at blood withdrawal was none, corticosteroids, or intravenous immunoglobulin alone in Susac syndrome patients.

Reverse transcription of roughly 0.5 to 1 ug RNA was carried out with random hexamers. Across 54 Vbeta and 13 Jbeta, TCR beta CDR3 was amplified with immunoSEQ multiplex PCR. TCRdb redid the calling of the immunoSEQ multiplex PCR reads with MiXCR, one entry per CDR3 protein. The sample records 150,000 to 200,000 distinct CDR3 sequences, roughly 95% being singletons. This CDR3 contains 15 residues. The T cells that were sequenced for TCR beta were CD8+ and CD4+ cells from blood. Study-wide points: CD4+ T cell repertoires in Susac syndrome exhibited no evidence of clonal expansion.

Remarks on this clonotype: What it binds is not known. The junction does not match germline at one end; this may be a read error.

The source material was CD4+ T cells from PBMCs. This receptor was obtained from a human donor with Susac syndrome. This chain uses TRBV12-3 or TRBV12-4 with TRBJ2-1, with TRBD2 identical over 10 bases. The CDR3 region has the DNA TGTGCCAGCAGGTTAGCGGGAGGCCCCTACAATGAGCAGTTCTTC. Its protein is CASRLAGGPYNEQFF.